Below, one TCR beta chain is given with its context. The antigen is not known. The CDR3 loop spans 13 amino acids. V was cut by 7 bases and J by 2 bases, with 11 bases left in between. CDR1 is SEHNR and CDR2 is FQNEAQ in the germline V gene (reference sequence). This record belongs to a study of cytomegalovirus exposure and HLA in healthy donors. Looking at the study overall: Earlier findings included about 120 million unique TCR beta sequences obtained from 180 million or so T cells.

PCR was performed using 60 Vbeta and 13 Jbeta primers. Original handling: Later, tens of millions of unique TCR beta chains were counted in an analysis, and about 10 million of them were shared. The table came from immunoSEQ multiplex PCR; TCRdb's copy has only in-frame clones and leaves some out. The D gene and trimming were derived from the DNA, and the V and J assignments and clone size from that table. The table includes more than 90,000 clones, around 77% detected once. Overall study results and limits: TCR beta chain V- and J-gene trimming was linked, in a later analysis, to a missense variant in DCLRE1C.

The chain uses TRBV7-9 and TRBJ1-1; no reliable D call. The specimen sequenced was PBMCs. The source is a man between 50 and 59 years old in good health and CMV-seropositive. The CDR3 sequence: CASIERSNTEAFF. DNA of the CDR3: TGTGCCAGCATTGAACGGTCAAACACTGAAGCTTTCTTT.